Listed here are 9 T cell receptor beta chains from one sample, sequenced in a study of blood T cell repertoires in COVID-19. Using immunoSEQ multiplex PCR, the repertoire was profiled, and TCRdb retains in-frame clones only, with some absent. The sample shows 150,000 to 200,000 clones, approximately 73% of them seen only once. Sequences were obtained from PBMCs or T cells enriched from blood (not recorded which). The receptors come from a woman aged 45-65 years with acute COVID-19.

The J gene is TRBJ1-2, the V gene TRBV29-1; no clear D gene. Germline CDR1 SQVTM, CDR2 ANQGSEA. The CDR3 is 10 residues long. V was shortened by 6 bases and J by 7 bases, with 9 bases between the two germline ends. CDR3 sequence reads: CSVDSTGYTF. CDR3 in DNA: TGCAGCGTGGACTCTACTGGCTACACCTTC.

V is TRBV7-7 and J is TRBJ2-2, with 9 positions matching TRBD2. The CDR3 runs to 17 residues. With 3 bases clipped from V and 0 bases from J, the junction kept 5 bases outside the gene matches. Germline assignment: CDR1 SSHAT and CDR2 FNYEAQ (reference sequence). CDR3 region: CASSLFSGGANTGELFF. The CDR3, as DNA: TGTGCCAGCAGCTTGTTTAGCGGGGGAGCGAACACCGGGGAGCTGTTTTTT.

The chain recombines TRBV4-1 with TRBJ2-3; D perhaps matches TRBD2 (7 bases). Germline-derived CDR1 and CDR2 are MGHRA and YSYEKL. The germline V and J ends were trimmed by 8 bases and 1 base, with 19 bases remaining between them. This CDR3 comprises 16 residues. The CDR3 sequence is CASRDALGGGTDTQYF. In nucleotides, the CDR3 is TGCGCCAGCCGCGACGCCCTAGGGGGGGGCACAGATACGCAGTATTTT.

The V gene is TRBV28, the J gene TRBJ2-1, with 7 bases matching TRBD2. This CDR3 comprises 14 residues. Per germline, CDR1 MDHEN and CDR2 SYDVKM. V lost 10 bases and J lost 0; bases outside the gene matches: 6. The CDR3 sequence: CATLWGGSYNEQFF. The CDR3 DNA sequence: TGTGCCACCCTCTGGGGGGGCTCCTACAATGAGCAGTTCTTC.

The chain employs TRBV6-1 and TRBJ1-5; D gene ambiguous. V shed 3 bases and J shed 1 base, with 10 bases lying between them. This CDR3 contains 15 residues. Germline loops: CDR1 MNHNS, CDR2 SASEGT. CDR3 DNA: TGTGCCAGCAGTGAGCCGGGGATAAGCAATCAGCCCCAGCATTTT. The encoded protein is CASSEPGISNQPQHF.

V is TRBV10-3 and J is TRBJ1-2; D is perhaps TRBD1 (6 bases). Germline CDR1 is ENHRY and CDR2 is SYGVKD. The CDR3 loop spans 15 amino acids. Trimming took off 10 bases at V and 0 bases at J, with 18 bases between the two ends. For the CDR3, the DNA is TGTGCCACCGAACAGGGAACCTCGACTAACTATGGCTACACCTTC. It yields the protein CATEQGTSTNYGYTF.

This rearrangement joins TRBV6-6 to TRBJ1-2; no firm D call. The germline V gene has CDR1 MNHNY and CDR2 SVGAGI (reference sequence). The CDR3 consists of 13 residues. Trimming pared 2 bases from V and 8 bases from J, leaving 12 bases between. In DNA, the CDR3 is TGTGCCAGCAGTTACCCTGGGGAGAGGGGCTACACCTTC. It specifies CASSYPGERGYTF.

This clone occurred a few times. The CDR3: CASSRGLAGGQNEQFF. In DNA form, the CDR3 reads TGTGCCAGCAGCAGGGGACTAGCGGGGGGGCAAAATGAGCAGTTCTTC. The chain has TRBV7-2 and TRBJ2-1, with 16 bases lining up with TRBD2. V shed 5 bases and J 7 bases; nucleotides not matched to a gene: 5. In germline, CDR1 is SGHTA, CDR2 FQGNSA. CDR3 size: 16 residues. Full variable domain (missing parts from reference TRBV7-2 and TRBJ2-1): GAGVSQSPSNKVTEKGKDVELRCDPISGHTALYWYRQSLGQGLEFLIYFQGNSAPDKSGLPSDRFSAERTGGSVSTLTIQRTQQEDSAVYLCASSRGLAGGQNEQFFGPGTRLTVL.

This chain links TRBV3-1 (or the pseudogene TRBV3-2) with TRBJ2-2; 10 bases match TRBD2. This CDR3 is 17 amino acids long. V dropped 0 bases and J dropped 5; count of bases not matched to a gene: 6. The germline V gene has CDR1 LGHDT and CDR2 YNNKEL (reference sequence). The CDR3 region is CASSQEVLAGETGELFF. The CDR3 bases are TGTGCCAGCAGCCAAGAAGTGCTAGCGGGGGAAACCGGGGAGCTGTTTTTT.